These 5 T cell receptor beta chains were all obtained from the same sample, sequenced in a study of shared clonotypes between healthy human individuals. The assay was immunoSEQ multiplex PCR, and TCRdb's table has in-frame clones only and misses some. Among roughly 2.1 million clones listed, about 93% were seen once. It was CD45RO-negative cells, positively selected for CCR7, that made up naive CD8 cells, with terminally differentiated effector memory CD45RA+ cells excluded. The sequenced sample consisted of naive CD8+ T cells from PBMCs. All receptors derive from a man aged 18 to 29 in good health. Some clones in this sample may be carry-over from other donors' samples.

The rearrangement uses TRBV28 and TRBJ1-1; D unresolved. The V gene's germline CDR1 is MDHEN and CDR2 SYDVKM. The CDR3 totals 13 residues. V was pared by 10 bases and J by 0 bases, with 12 bases between. The CDR3 region is CATDVGVNTEAFF. As DNA, the CDR3 is TGTGCCACTGATGTCGGGGTGAACACTGAAGCTTTCTTT.

V usage is TRBV30 and J usage is TRBJ1-2; D may be TRBD1 (5 bases). V was clipped by 4 bases and J by 0 bases, with 15 bases between them. Germline V lookup: CDR1 GTSNPN, CDR2 SVGIG (reference sequence). CDR3 length: 15 residues. CDR3 amino acids: CAWNKRDGPNYGYTF. In DNA, the CDR3 is TGTGCCTGGAACAAAAGGGACGGCCCTAACTATGGCTACACCTTC.

V usage is TRBV14 and J usage is TRBJ2-5; tentative D call: TRBD2 (5 bases). This CDR3 is built from 13 residues. V shed 3 bases and J shed 5 bases, with 10 bases lying between them. Germline V gives CDR1 SGHDN, CDR2 FVKESK. The CDR3 spells CASSHASLETQYF. The CDR3 nucleotides are TGTGCCAGCAGCCACGCTAGCCTGGAGACCCAGTACTTC.

The chain employs TRBV29-1 and TRBJ2-7; maybe TRBD2 (6 bases). The CDR3 is 11 amino acids. With 7 bases removed from V and 0 bases from J, the gap between germline ends came to 7 bases. Germline V gene lookup returns CDR1 SQVTM and CDR2 ANQGSEA. The CDR3 spells CSASASYEQYF. CDR3 DNA: TGCAGCGCTAGCGCCTCCTACGAGCAGTACTTC.

The chain couples TRBV5-1 to TRBJ2-1, with TRBD1 as a possible D gene (6 bases). The CDR3 is 15 residues long. V was shortened by 4 bases and J by 2 bases, with 13 bases between the two germline ends. The V gene's germline CDR1 is SGHRS and CDR2 YFSETQ. Here the CDR3 reads CASSGVGGAYNEQFF. The CDR3 nucleotides read TGCGCCAGCAGCGGGGTAGGGGGAGCCTACAATGAGCAGTTCTTC.